Below, 32 T cell receptor beta chains from the same sample are listed, as sequenced in a study of early T cells in non-severe SARS-CoV-2 infection. TCRdb independently ran MiXCR on the 5' RACE reads; one entry per CDR3 protein. The sample comprises 20,000 to 30,000 distinct CDR3 sequences, 4% to 4.5% of which are singletons, and 4.4% rests with the top ten. Sequenced material: whole blood. These receptors were taken from an adult who was a healthcare worker with PCR-confirmed SARS-CoV-2 infection or an uninfected control (not recorded which).

This clonotype was seen repeatedly, ten times or more. The chain couples TRBV28 to TRBJ2-7; 7 bases align to TRBD2. Trimming removed 7 bases from V and 2 bases from J; junction bases left unmatched: 11. Germline CDR1 and CDR2: MDHEN and SYDVKM. The CDR3 spans 15 residues. CDR3 sequence (DNA): TGTGCCAGCACCCTCGCCGTCGGACTAGCCTACGAGCAGTACTTC. Translated: CASTLAVGLAYEQYF.

The table lists this clonotype with many counts. This chain uses TRBV2 with TRBJ2-1; 10 positions agree with TRBD1. Germline V lookup: CDR1 SNHLY, CDR2 FYNNEI. This CDR3 comprises 14 residues. The trim removed 9 bases at V and 5 bases at J, leaving 7 bases unmatched. CDR3 sequence reads: CASFDRGLNNEQFF. CDR3 DNA: TGTGCCAGTTTCGACAGGGGGCTAAACAATGAGCAGTTCTTC.

This clonotype was seen a handful of times. J is TRBJ2-7 and V is TRBV5-1; 9 bases align to TRBD1. CDR1 is SGHRS, CDR2 YFSETQ, per germline. J was trimmed by 4 bases and V by 4 bases; bases with no gene match: 6. The CDR3 extends over 14 amino acids. DNA for the CDR3: TGCGCCAGCAGCACGGGACAGGGCCCATACGAGCAGTACTTC. Protein: CASSTGQGPYEQYF.

This clonotype was detected a few times. V usage is TRBV14 and J usage is TRBJ2-1; 9 nucleotides match TRBD2. Germline V gene lookup returns CDR1 SGHDN and CDR2 FVKESK. Trimming removed 0 bases from V and 7 bases from J; junction bases left unmatched: 13. CDR3 length: 18 amino acids. The CDR3 nucleotides read TGTGCCAGCAGCCAAGATAGAAAGGGACTAGCATCCCTTAATGAGCAGTTCTTC. Its protein is CASSQDRKGLASLNEQFF.

The chain is built from TRBV11-2 and TRBJ2-7; D is possibly TRBD2 (6 bases). The germline gives CDR1 SGHAT, CDR2 FQNNGV. This CDR3 is built from 16 residues. Trimming pared 5 bases from V and 1 base from J, leaving 18 bases between. Here the CDR3 reads CASSLYGDSGSYEQYF. The CDR3 DNA sequence: TGTGCCAGCAGCCTATATGGGGATAGCGGATCCTACGAGCAGTACTTC. Full variable domain (missing parts from reference TRBV11-2 and TRBJ2-7): EAGVAQSPRYKIIEKRQSVAFWCNPISGHATLYWYQQILGQGPKLLIQFQNNGVVDDSQLPKDRFSAERLKGVDSTLKIQPAKLEDSAVYLCASSLYGDSGSYEQYFGPGTRLTVT.

This clonotype came up many times. This chain uses TRBV6-2 or TRBV6-3 with TRBJ1-5; 8 nucleotides align to TRBD1. The ends lost 2 bases at V and 9 bases at J; junction bases unmatched: 9. Germline assignment: CDR1 MNHEY and CDR2 SVGEGT. CDR3 length equals 15 residues. The CDR3 spells CASSYTGQATGPQHF. The CDR3 DNA follows: TGTGCCAGCAGTTACACGGGACAGGCCACGGGGCCCCAGCATTTT.

This clonotype was recorded many times. The chain employs TRBV18 and TRBJ2-7, with D hard to call. Trimming left V 6 bases short and J 2 bases short, with 14 bases between. The germline CDR1 and CDR2 sequences are KGHSH and LQKENI. CDR3 length: 14 amino acids. CDR3 in amino acids: CASSPYSAAYEQYF. Written as DNA, the CDR3 is TGTGCCAGCTCGCCCTACTCCGCCGCCTACGAGCAGTACTTC. Full variable domain (remainder filled in from reference TRBV18 and TRBJ2-7): NAGVMQNPRHLVRRRGQEARLRCSPMKGHSHVYWYRQLPEEGLKFMVYLQKENIIDESGMPKERFSAEFPKEGPSILRIQQVVRGDSAAYFCASSPYSAAYEQYFGPGTRLTVT.

V gene TRBV11-2 combines with J gene TRBJ2-7; tentative D call: TRBD2 (5 bases). Trimming left V 0 bases short and J 5 bases short, with 14 bases between. CDR3 length: 15 residues. In germline, CDR1 is SGHAT, CDR2 FQNNGV. CDR3 nucleotide sequence: TGTGCCAGCAGCTTAGACCCGAGAACTAGGAACGAGCAGTACTTC. As protein: CASSLDPRTRNEQYF. The complete variable domain, with remaining parts taken from reference TRBV11-2 and TRBJ2-7, reads EAGVAQSPRYKIIEKRQSVAFWCNPISGHATLYWYQQILGQGPKLLIQFQNNGVVDDSQLPKDRFSAERLKGVDSTLKIQPAKLEDSAVYLCASSLDPRTRNEQYFGPGTRLTVT.

This clonotype was found a few times. V and J are TRBV29-1 and TRBJ1-1, with D tentatively TRBD1 (5 bases). Germline V gene lookup returns CDR1 SQVTM and CDR2 ANQGSEA. V lost 7 bases and J 1 base, leaving 10 bases between the germline ends. The CDR3 has 12 residues. CDR3 coding DNA: TGCAGCGGCAGGGTTTCGAACACTGAAGCTTTCTTT. This encodes CSGRVSNTEAFF.

Ten or more counts support this clonotype. The chain links TRBV19 to TRBJ2-1, with D possibly being TRBD1 (5 bases). Trimming took 3 bases from V and 8 from J, leaving 17 bases between them. The CDR3 runs to 15 residues. CDR1 is LNHDA, CDR2 SQIVND, per germline (reference sequence). The CDR3 spells CASSMNPRRADEQFF. The DNA for the CDR3 is TGTGCCAGTAGTATGAATCCCCGCAGGGCCGATGAGCAGTTCTTC.

This clonotype was seen ten or more times. The V gene is TRBV7-6, the J gene TRBJ2-2, with 11 bases lining up with TRBD2. The CDR3 totals 16 residues. The ends lost 5 bases at V and 0 bases at J; junction bases unmatched: 2. Germline CDR1 reads SGHVS; CDR2 reads FNYEAQ. The DNA of the CDR3 is TGTGCCAGCAGCCCGGGACTAGCGGCGAACACCGGGGAGCTGTTTTTT. It yields the protein CASSPGLAANTGELFF.

This clonotype was found many times. The chain recombines TRBV28 with TRBJ1-1, with D perhaps TRBD1 (6 bases). This CDR3 spans 15 amino acids. V lost 6 bases and J 0 bases, leaving 14 bases between the germline ends. Germline V gives CDR1 MDHEN, CDR2 SYDVKM. CDR3: CASRGGRHLNTEAFF. The CDR3 DNA is TGTGCCAGCAGAGGGGGGAGACATTTGAACACTGAAGCTTTCTTT. Combining the CDR3 with reference TRBV28 and TRBJ1-1 gives the whole variable domain DVKVTQSSRYLVKRTGEKVFLECVQDMDHENMFWYRQDPGLGLRLIYFSYDVKMKEKGDIPEGYSVSREKKERFSLILESASTNQTSMYLCASRGGRHLNTEAFFGQGTRLTVV.

This clonotype was recorded many times. The chain couples TRBV7-8 to TRBJ1-5; TRBD1 is a possible D gene (5 bases). The CDR3 consists of 19 residues. V was cut by 5 bases and J by 0 bases, with 23 bases left in between. The V gene's germline CDR1 is SGHVS and CDR2 FQNEAQ. CDR3 bases: TGTGCCAGCAGCCCGCGTCCGGGCAGGGCTCTAAATAGCAATCAGCCCCAGCATTTT. It codes for CASSPRPGRALNSNQPQHF.

The V call is TRBV28, the J call TRBJ2-4; 8 nucleotides agree with TRBD1. The germline gives CDR1 MDHEN, CDR2 SYDVKM. V lost 4 bases and J lost 0; bases outside the gene matches: 5. This CDR3 is 16 amino acids long. The chain's CDR3 is CASSSGTGLAKNIQYF. CDR3 nucleotide sequence: TGTGCCAGCAGTTCCGGGACAGGACTAGCCAAAAACATTCAGTACTTC.

This clonotype was recorded many times. The J gene is TRBJ2-1, the V gene TRBV20-1, with no clear D. The CDR3 runs 10 residues. The germline V gene has CDR1 DFQATT and CDR2 SNEGSKA (reference sequence). V was trimmed by 0 bases and J by 7 bases, leaving 1 base between them. DNA of the CDR3: TGCAGTGCTAGAGATAATGAGCAGTTCTTC. It is translated as CSARDNEQFF.

This clonotype has ten or more counts. The chain joins TRBV6-4 to TRBJ2-3; TRBD2 aligns across 9 bases. The germline gives CDR1 MRHNA, CDR2 SNTAGT. V lost 0 bases and J lost 4; bases outside the gene matches: 5. The CDR3 sequence is 16 residues long. Here the CDR3 reads CASSDSPLAGADTQYF. In DNA, the CDR3 is TGTGCCAGCAGTGACTCGCCATTAGCGGGGGCAGATACGCAGTATTTT.

This clonotype occurred many times. This sequence joins TRBV28 and TRBJ2-7, with D possibly matching TRBD2 (6 bases). This CDR3 contains 14 residues. The V gene's germline CDR1 is MDHEN and CDR2 SYDVKM. The V and J ends lost 7 bases and 3 bases respectively, with 16 bases between them. The CDR3 coding sequence is TGTGCCAGCATTCGAGGGACCGGGGGCTACGAGCAGTACTTC. This codes for CASIRGTGGYEQYF.

The genes are TRBV6-5 and TRBJ1-2; TRBD1 is a possible D gene (5 bases). Trimming left V 4 bases short and J 5 bases short, with 14 bases between. The CDR3 length is 14 residues. The germline V gene encodes CDR1 MNHEY and CDR2 SVGAGI. Here the CDR3 DNA reads TGTGCCAGCAGTTTAAGCTACCAGGGTTATGGCTACACCTTC. This translates into CASSLSYQGYGYTF.

In its sample, this clonotype was seen many times. The rearrangement joins TRBV20-1 to TRBJ2-5, with a possible D match to TRBD2 (5 bases). V lost 4 bases and J 1 base, leaving 13 bases between the germline ends. This CDR3 comprises 14 residues. CDR1 and CDR2 (germline): DFQATT, SNEGSKA (reference sequence). The CDR3 region has the DNA TGCAGTGCTACCCCAGCGGTTACCCAAGAGACCCAGTACTTC. Its protein is CSATPAVTQETQYF.

This clonotype was counted many times. The chain is built from TRBV5-4 and TRBJ2-1; D gene ambiguous. V was clipped by 4 bases and J by 0 bases, with 14 bases between them. Germline V gene data show CDR1 as SGHNT and CDR2 as YYREEE (reference sequence). There are 16 residues in the CDR3. CDR3 sequence reads: CASSPVGISSYNEQFF. In nucleotides, the CDR3 is TGTGCCAGCAGCCCAGTAGGGATAAGCTCCTACAATGAGCAGTTCTTC.

This clonotype rates as medium-sized (0.01 to 0.1%). The CDR3 region has the DNA TGTGCCAGCAGTTACCAGGATGGAAACACCATATATTTT. Translating gives CASSYQDGNTIYF. V usage is TRBV6-5 and J usage is TRBJ1-3, with D unresolved. CDR3 length equals 13 residues. V was shortened by 2 bases and J by 3 bases, with 5 bases between the two germline ends. Germline V gene lookup returns CDR1 MNHEY and CDR2 SVGAGI.

At least ten counts were recorded for this clonotype. This rearrangement joins TRBV29-1 to TRBJ1-5; possible D gene TRBD1, 6 bases. This CDR3 has 12 amino acids. Germline V lookup: CDR1 SQVTM, CDR2 ANQGSEA. V was pared by 7 bases and J by 3 bases, with 10 bases between. Here the CDR3 reads CSAGAHNQPQHF. CDR3 in DNA: TGCAGCGCAGGGGCCCACAATCAGCCCCAGCATTTT.

This clonotype was counted between two and nine times. Mismatch with germline at one junction end may stem from a read error. The V call is TRBV27, the J call TRBJ1-1, with D possibly TRBD1 on 6 matching bases. The CDR3 is 13 residues long. Germline CDR1 MNHEY, CDR2 SMNVEV (reference sequence). Written as DNA, the CDR3 is TGTGCCAGCAGCCCACAGGGCGTGGGGTTGGCTATCTTT. It translates to CASSPQGVGLAIF.

By its share, this clonotype is medium-sized. This chain uses TRBV5-1 with TRBJ2-3; 9 bases agree with TRBD2. Germline V gene lookup returns CDR1 SGHRS and CDR2 YFSETQ. V lost 2 bases to trimming and J lost 0 bases; unmatched junction nucleotides: 4. This CDR3 region has 16 residues. The DNA for the CDR3 is TGCGCCAGCAGCTTAGGGGGACTAGCAAGCACAGATACGCAGTATTTT. This translates into CASSLGGLASTDTQYF. The variable domain in full, with the rest retrieved from reference TRBV5-1 and TRBJ2-3, is KAGVTQTPRYLIKTRGQQVTLSCSPISGHRSVSWYQQTPGQGLQFLFEYFSETQRNKGNFPGRFSGRQFSNSRSEMNVSTLELGDSALYLCASSLGGLASTDTQYFGPGTRLTVL.

There are many counts of this clonotype. The rearrangement links TRBV18 to TRBJ2-1, with a tentative D call TRBD1 (6 bases). CDR3 length: 15 amino acids. Germline V lookup: CDR1 KGHSH, CDR2 LQKENI. V dropped 0 bases and J dropped 3 bases, with 9 bases sitting between them. The chain's CDR3 is CASSPPSGDYNEQFF. The CDR3 region has the DNA TGTGCCAGCTCACCACCTTCAGGGGACTACAATGAGCAGTTCTTC. The full variable domain, completed using reference TRBV18 and TRBJ2-1, is NAGVMQNPRHLVRRRGQEARLRCSPMKGHSHVYWYRQLPEEGLKFMVYLQKENIIDESGMPKERFSAEFPKEGPSILRIQQVVRGDSAAYFCASSPPSGDYNEQFFGPGTRLTVL.

This clonotype was counted a few times. CDR3 nucleotides: TGTGCCAGCAGCCGCGCCGGGGGACAGGGTAGTGGCGAGCAGTACTTC. This sequence encodes CASSRAGGQGSGEQYF. This chain joins TRBV4-2 and TRBJ2-7, with 9 nucleotides matching TRBD1. V gave up 4 bases and J gave up 6 bases; unmatched junction bases: 13. Germline V gives CDR1 LGHNA, CDR2 YNFKEQ. This CDR3 spans 16 amino acids.

This clonotype appeared many times. V and J are TRBV7-9 and TRBJ1-1, with D possibly matching TRBD1 (5 bases). Per germline, CDR1 SEHNR and CDR2 FQNEAQ (reference sequence). V was cut by 5 bases and J by 5 bases, with 21 bases left in between. The CDR3 contains 16 residues. CDR3: CASSPRGQGVKTEAFF. CDR3 nucleotide sequence: TGTGCCAGCAGCCCCAGAGGCCAGGGTGTTAAGACTGAAGCTTTCTTT.

In this sample, this clonotype turned up many times. The V call is TRBV3-1, the J call TRBJ1-2; D uncertain. V dropped 0 bases and J dropped 3 bases, with 14 bases sitting between them. Germline V gives CDR1 LGHDT, CDR2 YNNKEL (reference sequence). The CDR3 contains 16 residues. The CDR3 spells CASSQEGVQDYYGYTF. DNA for the CDR3: TGTGCCAGCAGCCAAGAGGGAGTTCAGGACTACTATGGCTACACCTTC.

Only a few counts were recorded for this clonotype. This chain connects TRBV5-1 to TRBJ2-7; no clear D gene. CDR1 and CDR2 (germline): SGHRS, YFSETQ. Trimming removed 4 bases from V and 5 bases from J, with 13 bases in between. This CDR3 has 13 amino acids. The CDR3 is CASSATLGHEQYF. CDR3 DNA sequence: TGCGCCAGCAGCGCGACCCTGGGCCACGAGCAGTACTTC.

The chain is built from TRBV28 and TRBJ1-1, with D possibly matching TRBD1 (5 bases). The CDR3 length is 15 residues. CDR1 and CDR2 (germline): MDHEN, SYDVKM. Trimming cost V 6 bases and J 2 bases, with 16 bases left between them. The CDR3 loop reads CASRSGGVDNTEAFF. CDR3 DNA: TGTGCCAGCAGGTCTGGGGGGGTGGATAACACTGAAGCTTTCTTT.

This clonotype was picked up many times. The rearrangement joins TRBV19 to TRBJ2-1; 15 positions match TRBD2. Germline loops: CDR1 LNHDA, CDR2 SQIVND (reference sequence). The trim removed 2 bases at V and 4 bases at J, leaving 3 bases unmatched. This CDR3 is built from 17 residues. The CDR3 here is CASSISGTSGRYNEQFF. DNA for the CDR3: TGTGCCAGTAGTATATCCGGGACTAGCGGGAGGTACAATGAGCAGTTCTTC.

CDR3 coding DNA: TGTGCCAGCAGGGACAGTTTTAACACTGAAGCTTTCTTT. Protein: CASRDSFNTEAFF. The J gene is TRBJ1-1, the V gene TRBV25-1; tentatively, D is TRBD1 (6 bases). The CDR3 is 13 residues long. The germline V and J ends were trimmed by 6 bases and 2 bases, with 10 bases remaining between them. Germline values: CDR1 MGHDK, CDR2 SYGVNS.